This is a list of T cell receptor beta chains from one sample in a study of CD8 T cells in Susac syndrome. Via MiXCR, TCRdb re-called the immunoSEQ multiplex PCR reads, giving one row per CDR3 protein. The table includes over 95,000 distinct CDR3 sequences, 80% to 95% detected once. Sequencing was performed on CD8+ T cells from PBMCs. These receptor sequences come from a human donor in good health. Each CDR3 is given with its conserved first and last residue. D genes are given only for firm matches. Expanded clones get a size class; other rows say once, few or many, or leave the size out.

D gene	CDR3 length	V gene	J gene	clone size	CDR3 DNA	CDR3 protein
NA	17	TRBV27	TRBJ1-5	once	TGTGCCAGCAGTTTTACCCGACAGAATGGGATGAATCAGCCCCAGCATTTT	CASSFTRQNGMNQPQHF
TRBD1	13	TRBV7-2	TRBJ1-1	NA	TGTGCCAGCAGCCTCGACAGGGATGGTGAAGCTTTCTTT	CASSLDRDGEAFF
NA	13	TRBV3-1	TRBJ1-1	NA	TGTGCCAGCAGCCAACCCAGCGGGGTTGAAGCTTTCTTT	CASSQPSGVEAFF
NA	15	TRBV6-2/TRBV6-3	TRBJ1-2	once	TGTGCCAGCAGTTACAGTCGCCAGTTGCGTGGTGGCTACACCTTC	CASSYSRQLRGGYTF
TRBD2	19	TRBV9	TRBJ2-1	NA	TGTGCCAGCAGCGTACGCGCGGGGGGCCTATCGGCTACCTACAATGAGCAGTTCTTC	CASSVRAGGLSATYNEQFF
NA	12	TRBV7-2	TRBJ2-3	NA	TGTGCCAGCAGCTTAGACGTGGTAGGGCAGTATTTT	CASSLDVVGQYF
NA	18	TRBV4-3	TRBJ1-5	NA	TGCGCCAGCAGCCAAGATCGACCGGGACCCCGGGCAAGTCAGCCCCAGCATTTT	CASSQDRPGPRASQPQHF
NA	14	TRBV6-5	TRBJ1-1	once	TGTGCCAGCAGTTACGGCGGGGTGGGGACTGAAGCTTTCTTT	CASSYGGVGTEAFF
NA	14	TRBV3-1	TRBJ2-3	NA	TGTGCCAGCAGCCCAAATACCCGCACAGATACGCAGTATTTT	CASSPNTRTDTQYF
NA	14	TRBV15	TRBJ2-7	NA	TGTGCCACCAGCAGAGTATCAGACTACGGGGAGCAGTACTTC	CATSRVSDYGEQYF
TRBD2	18	TRBV7-8	TRBJ2-3	NA	TGTGCCAGCAGCTTCGTATCACTAGCGGGGATAAACACAGATACGCAGTATTTT	CASSFVSLAGINTDTQYF
TRBD2	14	TRBV12-3/TRBV12-4	TRBJ2-2	NA	TGTGCCAGCAGTTTCCGCGGGAGTCCCGGGGAGCTGTTTTTT	CASSFRGSPGELFF
TRBD1	13	TRBV29-1	TRBJ1-1	NA	TGCAGCGCCGAAGGGGGCCTGAGCACTGAAGCTTTCTTT	CSAEGGLSTEAFF
TRBD1	15	TRBV29-1	TRBJ2-5	NA	TGCAGCGTGAGGGCCCGGGACAGGTATCAAGAGACCCAGTACTTC	CSVRARDRYQETQYF
NA	13	TRBV20-1	TRBJ1-3	NA	TGCAGTGCGAGGGGGATCTCTGGAAACACCATATATTTT	CSARGISGNTIYF
TRBD2	13	TRBV29-1	TRBJ2-3	NA	TGCAGCGTTGAACCTAGCGGGAAGATGGAGCAGTATTTT	CSVEPSGKMEQYF
NA	15	TRBV5-1	TRBJ2-1	NA	TGCGCCAGCAGCTCAACAGGGCAAGATAACAATGAGCAGTTCTTC	CASSSTGQDNNEQFF
NA	16	TRBV7-2	TRBJ2-3	NA	TGTGCCAGCAGCCGAAGAGATACACGGCCCACAGATACGCAGTATTTT	CASSRRDTRPTDTQYF
NA	14	TRBV7-9	TRBJ2-7	NA	TGTGCCAGCAGCTCAAGAATCAGGGGCTACGAGCAGTACTTC	CASSSRIRGYEQYF
NA	11	TRBV2	TRBJ2-2	NA	TGTGCCAGCAAGGACACCGGGGAGCTGTTTTTT	CASKDTGELFF
NA	11	TRBV2	TRBJ2-5	NA	TGTGCCAGCACCCCCCAAGAGACCCAGTACTTC	CASTPQETQYF
TRBD2	15	TRBV3-1	TRBJ2-1	NA	TGTGCCAGCAGCCCTAGCGGGGTGTCCTACAATGAGCAGTTCTTC	CASSPSGVSYNEQFF
NA	14	TRBV7-9	TRBJ2-7	few	TGTGCCAGCAGCTTCAGGGAGGATAGCCACGAGCAGTACTTC	CASSFREDSHEQYF
NA	14	TRBV19	TRBJ1-5	NA	TGTGCCAGTAGTGCGGAGGGGGAATTTCAGCCCCAGCATTTT	CASSAEGEFQPQHF
NA	15	TRBV20-1	TRBJ1-6	NA	TGCAGTGCTAGAGTTCAGGGTTCCTATAATTCACCCCTCCACTTT	CSARVQGSYNSPLHF
NA	15	TRBV5-1	TRBJ1-1	NA	TGCGCCAGCAGCTTGGCCGGTTCGGCCGGAAGATGGCCTTTCTTT	CASSLAGSAGRWPFF
TRBD2	14	TRBV7-9	TRBJ2-7	once	TGTGCCAGCAGCTTGTCTAGCGGGGCGGGTGAGCAGTACTTC	CASSLSSGAGEQYF
NA	13	TRBV20-1	TRBJ1-4	NA	TGCAGTGCTTCACTTGCAACTAATGAAAAACTGTTTTTT	CSASLATNEKLFF
NA	12	TRBV6-2/TRBV6-3	TRBJ2-7	NA	TGTGCCAGCAGGAGGGTGTCCTACGAGCAGTACTTC	CASRRVSYEQYF
TRBD1	14	TRBV5-1	TRBJ1-1	NA	TGCGCCAGCAGCTGGACAGGAGGGGACACTGAAGCTTTCTTT	CASSWTGGDTEAFF
NA	15	TRBV25-1	TRBJ2-7	few	TGTGCCAGCAGTGAATATAACCCGCTTTACAACGAGCAGTACTTC	CASSEYNPLYNEQYF
NA	12	TRBV7-2	TRBJ2-5	NA	TGTGCCAGCAGCCGTAGCACAGAGACCCAGTACTTC	CASSRSTETQYF
NA	16	TRBV12-3/TRBV12-4	TRBJ2-4	NA	TGTGCCAGCAGTTTAGCTGCCGGGGAGGCCAAAAACATTCAGTACTTC	CASSLAAGEAKNIQYF
NA	15	TRBV3-1	TRBJ1-1	NA	TGTGCCAGCAGCCAAGATTTAAGGGGGAACACTGAAGCTTTCTTT	CASSQDLRGNTEAFF
TRBD2	14	TRBV20-1	TRBJ2-5	once	TGCAGTGCTAGGGGACTAGCGGGCCAAGAGACCCAGTACTTC	CSARGLAGQETQYF
NA	13	TRBV13	TRBJ2-2	NA	TGTGCCAGCAGCCCCTGGGGGCCCGGGGAGCTGTTTTTT	CASSPWGPGELFF
TRBD2	16	TRBV7-9	TRBJ2-7	once	TGTGCCAGCAGCACCATCCTGCGGGGGGAACCCTACGAGCAGTACTTC	CASSTILRGEPYEQYF
NA	15	TRBV10-3	TRBJ2-2	NA	TGTGCCATCAGTGACTCACCGCCGAACACCGGGGAGCTGTTTTTT	CAISDSPPNTGELFF
NA	14	TRBV3-1	TRBJ2-7	NA	TGTGCCAGCAGCCCCCCGGCCAGCTCCTACGAGCAGTACTTC	CASSPPASSYEQYF
NA	14	TRBV2	TRBJ1-6	NA	TGTGCCAGCAGTGAGTTCGGGTATGATTCACCCCTCCACTTT	CASSEFGYDSPLHF
NA	14	TRBV7-6	TRBJ1-2	NA	TGTGCCAGCAGCCCACCGGGACTCGGGGATGGCTACACCTTC	CASSPPGLGDGYTF
NA	18	TRBV7-8	TRBJ2-3	NA	TGTGCCAGCAGCTTAGTAGTGTCGTGGGAGTCCGGCACAGATACGCAGTATTTT	CASSLVVSWESGTDTQYF
NA	17	TRBV19	TRBJ1-1	once	TGTGCCAGTAGTCTTCGGGGGTGGGACTTAGGAGTCACTGAAGCTTTCTTT	CASSLRGWDLGVTEAFF
NA	14	TRBV7-9	TRBJ2-5	NA	TGTGCCAGCAGCTTGGGGCAGCTTGAGGGGACCCAGTACTTC	CASSLGQLEGTQYF
TRBD2	15	TRBV27	TRBJ2-1	NA	TGTGCCAGCAGTTCTAGCGGGGCCCCATACAATGAGCAGTTCTTC	CASSSSGAPYNEQFF
TRBD1	11	TRBV7-2	TRBJ2-1	NA	TGTGCCAGCAGCGGGGACAGTGAGCAGTTCTTC	CASSGDSEQFF
TRBD2	16	TRBV19	TRBJ2-3	NA	TGTGCCAGTAGTATTGACAGCGGGGGCCCAGGGGATACGCAGTATTTT	CASSIDSGGPGDTQYF
TRBD1	15	TRBV6-5	TRBJ1-1	once	TGTGCCAGCACCAAGGGAAGGGGGCTAATCACTGAAGCTTTCTTT	CASTKGRGLITEAFF
NA	15	TRBV11-2	TRBJ2-7	NA	TGTGCCAGCAGCGACCGATGGGACGGCAGATACGAGCAGTACTTC	CASSDRWDGRYEQYF